This TCR beta chain was found in a study of T cells after yellow fever vaccination. This clonotype was seen at least ten times. One entry per CDR3 protein results from TCRdb running MiXCR on the 5' RACE reads. The sample consists of around 230,000 distinct CDR3 sequences, approximately 6.8% of them appearing once. The source is a young man who received the YFV17D yellow fever vaccine. Sequenced here: CD4+ T cells sorted from PBMCs, sampled on the day of the yellow fever booster vaccination.

CDR3 sequence reads: CASSFREGWETQYF. CDR3 coding DNA: TGTGCCAGCAGTTTTAGGGAGGGTTGGGAGACCCAGTACTTC. J is TRBJ2-5 and V is TRBV27; 7 bases agree with TRBD2. The germline V gene has CDR1 MNHEY and CDR2 SMNVEV (reference sequence). The CDR3 consists of 14 residues. Losses at the gene ends were 3 bases for V and 5 bases for J; bases not matched to a gene: 6.